The 30 T cell receptor beta chains in this list originate from one sample, sequenced in a study of brain T cells in children with intractable seizures. This sample's time point: blood from clinic visit 5 months post-surgery; TSC patient then seizure free. The assay was immunoSEQ multiplex PCR, and TCRdb's table has in-frame clones only and misses some. The sample includes hundreds of thousands of clones, about 93% of them seen just once. Here the sequenced sample was peripheral blood, taken 4 to 6 months after surgery. The receptors were gathered from a boy less than two years old with tuberous sclerosis and intractable seizures.

The chain recombines TRBV7-2 with TRBJ1-1, with D possibly being TRBD1 (5 bases). Trimming took off 2 bases at V and 2 bases at J, with 6 bases between the two ends. The CDR3 loop spans 13 amino acids. CDR1 SGHTA and CDR2 FQGNSA come from the germline V gene. CDR3 residues: CASSLQGNTEAFF. The CDR3 DNA sequence: TGTGCCAGCAGCTTACAGGGAAACACTGAAGCTTTCTTT.

The rearrangement uses TRBV7-9 and TRBJ1-2; D perhaps matches TRBD1 (6 bases). From germline, CDR1 is SEHNR and CDR2 FQNEAQ (reference sequence). This CDR3 has 15 residues. Trimming stripped 2 bases from V and 4 bases from J, with 14 bases between. The CDR3 DNA reads as TGTGCCAGCAGCTTAAGGGAGTGGGGGGCCTATGGCTACACCTTC. It specifies CASSLREWGAYGYTF.

This clone appeared a single time. The chain joins TRBV5-1 to TRBJ1-4; 12 nucleotides align to TRBD1. The CDR3 extends over 16 amino acids. Germline loops: CDR1 SGHRS, CDR2 YFSETQ. The junction had 5 bases not matched to a gene; V was cut back by 5 bases and J by 3 bases. Here the CDR3 reads CASRPGQGAPNEKLFF. The CDR3 DNA sequence: TGCGCCAGCAGACCGGGACAGGGGGCGCCTAATGAAAAACTGTTTTTT.

V usage is TRBV5-6 and J usage is TRBJ2-4; D unresolved. CDR3 length: 13 amino acids. Trimming stripped 3 bases from V and 14 bases from J, with 18 bases between. Germline values: CDR1 SGHDT, CDR2 YYEEEE. CDR3 DNA: TGTGCCAGCAGCTGGTCCACAGCCGAAATCGAGTACTTC. Protein sequence: CASSWSTAEIEYF.

The gene calls are TRBV3-1 (or the pseudogene TRBV3-2) and TRBJ1-2; a possible D gene is TRBD1 (6 bases). From germline, CDR1 is LGHDT and CDR2 YNNKEL (reference sequence). V lost 0 bases and J lost 4, with 12 bases in between. The CDR3 has 15 residues. The CDR3 is CASSQDRGAPYGYTF. CDR3 DNA: TGTGCCAGCAGCCAAGACAGGGGAGCTCCCTATGGCTACACCTTC.

This rearrangement joins TRBV10-2 to TRBJ2-1; unclear D gene. V shed 3 bases and J shed 0 bases, with 9 bases lying between them. Per germline, CDR1 WSHSY and CDR2 SAAADI. The length of the CDR3 is 15 residues. CDR3 DNA: TGCGCCAGCAGTGATAGGATGAACTCCTACAATGAGCAGTTCTTC. Amino acid sequence: CASSDRMNSYNEQFF.

The rearrangement joins TRBV30 to TRBJ2-3; TRBD2 matches at 9 bases. The V gene's germline CDR1 is GTSNPN and CDR2 SVGIG (reference sequence). This CDR3 has 16 residues. With V trimmed by 3 bases and J by 5 bases, 12 bases remained unmatched. CDR3: CAWRREISGRKDTQYF. The CDR3 DNA follows: TGTGCCTGGAGAAGGGAGATTAGCGGGAGAAAAGATACGCAGTATTTT.

This clone was seen more than once but under ten times. This chain uses TRBV2 with TRBJ1-2, with D possibly TRBD1 on 6 matching bases. Trimming stripped 4 bases from V and 6 bases from J, with 18 bases between. The length of the CDR3 is 15 residues. CDR1 and CDR2 from the germline V gene are SNHLY and FYNNEI. The CDR3 nucleotides are TGTGCCAGCAGTGCATTCGTGACAGGTTACGATGGCTACACCTTC. It specifies CASSAFVTGYDGYTF. The variable domain in full, completed from reference TRBV2 and TRBJ1-2, reads EPEVTQTPSHQVTQMGQEVILRCVPISNHLYFYWYRQILGQKVEFLVSFYNNEISEKSEIFDDQFSVERPDGSNFTLKIRSTKLEDSAMYFCASSAFVTGYDGYTFGSGTRLTVV.

The rearrangement joins TRBV9 to TRBJ2-1; D tentatively fits TRBD1 or TRBD2 (5 bases each). CDR1 and CDR2 (germline): SGDLS, YYNGEE. This CDR3 spans 14 amino acids. V lost 0 bases and J lost 8, with 12 bases in between. Written as DNA, the CDR3 is TGTGCCAGCAGCGTAGGGGGACCTGTGGATGAGCAGTTCTTC. This gives the protein CASSVGGPVDEQFF.

Regarding this clone: This sample includes further DNA sequences coding for the same CDR3. The V call is TRBV7-9, the J call TRBJ1-3; the D is unclear. The CDR3 sequence is 13 residues long. Germline V gene data show CDR1 as SEHNR and CDR2 as FQNEAQ (reference sequence). Trimming shortened V by 2 bases and J by 3 bases, and 5 bases separated the two germline ends. Here the CDR3 reads CASSLPGGNTIYF. CDR3 in DNA: TGTGCCAGCAGCTTACCCGGTGGAAACACCATATATTTT.

About this clone: In the same sample, other DNA sequences code for this CDR3. The chain is built from TRBV19 and TRBJ2-2; D ambiguous. Trimming left V 11 bases short and J 0 bases short, with 16 bases between. CDR3 length equals 15 residues. CDR1 LNHDA and CDR2 SQIVND come from the germline V gene (reference sequence). The CDR3 DNA sequence: TGTGCCTCTTCTTTGGTACGGACGAACACCGGGGAGCTGTTTTTT. Protein: CASSLVRTNTGELFF.

This chain connects TRBV28 to TRBJ2-5; tentative D call: TRBD2 (6 bases). V was trimmed by 5 bases and J by 4 bases, leaving 17 bases between them. In germline, CDR1 is MDHEN, CDR2 SYDVKM. The CDR3 is 15 amino acids. The chain's CDR3 is CASSQSGGVRETQYF. In DNA form, the CDR3 reads TGTGCCAGCAGTCAGTCCGGAGGGGTTCGAGAGACCCAGTACTTC. Complete variable domain (other parts from reference TRBV28 and TRBJ2-5): DVKVTQSSRYLVKRTGEKVFLECVQDMDHENMFWYRQDPGLGLRLIYFSYDVKMKEKGDIPEGYSVSREKKERFSLILESASTNQTSMYLCASSQSGGVRETQYFGPGTRLLVL.

The genes are TRBV3-1 (or the pseudogene TRBV3-2) and TRBJ2-7; D remains ambiguous. This CDR3 contains 12 residues. Germline V gives CDR1 LGHDT, CDR2 YNNKEL (reference sequence). Trimming took 4 bases from V and 5 from J, leaving 9 bases between them. CDR3: CASSPFDHEQYF. CDR3 in DNA: TGTGCCAGCAGCCCATTTGATCACGAGCAGTACTTC.

Here the CDR3 DNA reads TGTGCCAGCAGCTTAGAGGGGGGGGCGGGAACTGAAGCTTTCTTT. Its protein product is CASSLEGGAGTEAFF. This chain uses TRBV7-8 with TRBJ1-1, with a tentative D call TRBD1 (6 bases). This CDR3 has 15 amino acids. Between the trimmed V and J ends, which lost 1 base and 5 bases, there was a span of 14 bases. Germline CDR1 SGHVS, CDR2 FQNEAQ.

The chain joins TRBV6-5 to TRBJ2-1; D may be TRBD2 (5 bases). From germline, CDR1 is MNHEY and CDR2 SVGAGI. The ends were cut back, 0 bases at V and 8 bases at J, with 8 bases in the middle. CDR3 length: 13 residues. The CDR3 protein is CASSYSASYEQFF. DNA of the CDR3: TGTGCCAGCAGTTACTCGGCTAGCTATGAGCAGTTCTTC.

V and J are TRBV30 and TRBJ1-1; D possibly corresponds to TRBD1 (6 bases). Germline V lookup: CDR1 GTSNPN, CDR2 SVGIG (reference sequence). This CDR3 contains 14 residues. V lost 4 bases, J lost 4 bases, and 16 bases lay in between. The CDR3 coding sequence is TGTGCCTGGACCAGAGGCCAGGGGTTCACTGAAGCTTTCTTT. Translation gives CAWTRGQGFTEAFF.

The gene calls are TRBV27 and TRBJ1-6; D might be TRBD1 (5 bases). The V and J ends lost 0 bases and 7 bases respectively, with 10 bases between them. CDR1 and CDR2 (germline): MNHEY, SMNVEV (reference sequence). The CDR3 length is 15 residues. CDR3 sequence (DNA): TGTGCCAGCAGTTTATCGATGGCAGGGAATTCACCCCTCCACTTT. The encoded protein is CASSLSMAGNSPLHF.

This chain connects TRBV5-1 to TRBJ1-1; 9 nucleotides line up with TRBD1. This CDR3 region has 15 residues. Germline V CDR1 and CDR2: SGHRS, YFSETQ. With V trimmed by 6 bases and J by 0 bases, 6 bases remained unmatched. The CDR3 DNA reads as TGCGCCAGCACGATGACAGGGGGTATGAACACTGAAGCTTTCTTT. It encodes CASTMTGGMNTEAFF.

This chain links TRBV18 with TRBJ2-7; D unresolved. The V end was cut by 6 bases, the J end by 1 base, with 13 bases between. Germline values: CDR1 KGHSH, CDR2 LQKENI. The CDR3 covers 14 residues. CDR3 coding DNA: TGTGCCAGCTCCCCTATTGCCACTTCCTACGAGCAGTACTTC. This codes for CASSPIATSYEQYF.

The V call is TRBV7-9, the J call TRBJ2-7; D perhaps matches TRBD1 (6 bases). In germline, CDR1 is SEHNR, CDR2 FQNEAQ (reference sequence). The CDR3 contains 15 residues. Trimming cost V 5 bases and J 3 bases, with 17 bases left between them. The CDR3 loop reads CASSPETGLDYEQYF. The CDR3 bases are TGTGCCAGCAGCCCCGAGACAGGCCTAGACTACGAGCAGTACTTC.

The genes are TRBV27 and TRBJ2-6; no reliable D call. Trimming cost V 2 bases and J 13 bases, with 18 bases left between them. CDR1 MNHEY and CDR2 SMNVEV come from the germline V gene (reference sequence). The CDR3 spans 15 residues. The CDR3 DNA reads as TGTGCCAGCAGTTTAAGTGGGAAGGCCTTAGGGGTCCTGACTTTC. It is translated as CASSLSGKALGVLTF. Looking up the rest from reference TRBV27 and TRBJ2-6 gives the full variable domain: EAQVTQNPRYLITVTGKKLTVTCSQNMNHEYMSWYRQDPGLGLRQIYYSMNVEVTDKGDVPEGYKVSRKEKRNFPLILESPSPNQTSLYFCASSLSGKALGVLTFGAGSRLTVL.

The rearrangement links TRBV9 to TRBJ2-1, with 15 positions matching TRBD2. Germline lookup yields CDR1 SGDLS and CDR2 YYNGEE. This CDR3 has 15 amino acids. V trimming: 4 bases; J trimming: 6 bases; junction bases outside the gene matches: 2. The DNA of the CDR3 is TGTGCCAGCAGCACGGGACTAGCGGGAGGCAATGAGCAGTTCTTC. This codes for CASSTGLAGGNEQFF.

This clone was observed once. The V call is TRBV11-2, the J call TRBJ2-5; 13 bases align to TRBD2. Per the germline V gene, CDR1 is SGHAT and CDR2 is FQNNGV. The CDR3 extends over 15 amino acids. The ends lost 5 bases at V and 1 base at J; junction bases unmatched: 1. The CDR3 reads CASSRTSGSQETQYF. The CDR3 bases are TGTGCCAGCAGCCGGACTAGCGGGAGCCAAGAGACCCAGTACTTC. The whole variable domain, remainder taken from reference TRBV11-2 and TRBJ2-5, is EAGVAQSPRYKIIEKRQSVAFWCNPISGHATLYWYQQILGQGPKLLIQFQNNGVVDDSQLPKDRFSAERLKGVDSTLKIQPAKLEDSAVYLCASSRTSGSQETQYFGPGTRLLVL.

This chain uses TRBV2 with TRBJ1-4; D gene ambiguous. CDR3 length: 15 amino acids. Germline loops: CDR1 SNHLY, CDR2 FYNNEI. V lost 2 bases and J lost 7, with 14 bases in between. CDR3 in DNA: TGTGCCAGCAGTGAACTGGAGGTGAACGGTGAAAAACTGTTTTTT. Amino acid sequence: CASSELEVNGEKLFF. The full variable domain, its missing parts supplied by reference TRBV2 and TRBJ1-4, is EPEVTQTPSHQVTQMGQEVILRCVPISNHLYFYWYRQILGQKVEFLVSFYNNEISEKSEIFDDQFSVERPDGSNFTLKIRSTKLEDSAMYFCASSELEVNGEKLFFGSGTQLSVL.

Comment on this clone: Compared with germline, one end of the junction differs, possibly owing to a read error. The chain has TRBV4-1 and TRBJ1-1; TRBD1 aligns across 7 bases. The CDR3 has 16 amino acids. CDR1 and CDR2 (germline): MGHRA, YSYEKL. In DNA form, the CDR3 reads TGCGCCAACAGCCAAGATCCCACGACAGGGAGGACTGAAGCTTTCTTT. Translating it yields CANSQDPTTGRTEAFF.

The rearrangement joins TRBV11-2 to TRBJ1-4; possible D gene TRBD1, 5 bases. CDR1 and CDR2 from the germline V gene are SGHAT and FQNNGV. This CDR3 contains 16 residues. Trimming removed 0 bases from V and 8 bases from J, with 16 bases in between. CDR3 DNA sequence: TGTGCCAGCAGCTTAGATGGGGGGGGTCCTTGGGAAAAACTGTTTTTT. As protein: CASSLDGGGPWEKLFF.

V gene TRBV7-8 combines with J gene TRBJ1-6, with TRBD1 matching over 11 bases. The CDR3 length is 15 residues. Germline CDR1 reads SGHVS; CDR2 reads FQNEAQ. V shed 5 bases, J shed 10 bases, and the junction held 7 bases outside the gene matches. The CDR3 sequence: CASSLGQGAQSPLHF. CDR3 in DNA: TGTGCCAGCAGCCTAGGACAGGGGGCACAATCACCCCTCCACTTT.

The rearrangement joins TRBV6-1 to TRBJ1-1; tentatively, D is TRBD1 (5 bases). Germline CDR1 reads MNHNS; CDR2 reads SASEGT. V lost 3 bases and J lost 4, with 15 bases in between. This CDR3 is built from 15 residues. In nucleotides, the CDR3 is TGTGCCAGCAGTGATCCAGGGTCTGGGCGCACTGAAGCTTTCTTT. As protein: CASSDPGSGRTEAFF.

The chain links TRBV7-9 to TRBJ2-3; no reliable D call. Germline V gives CDR1 SEHNR, CDR2 FQNEAQ (reference sequence). The CDR3 has 14 residues. Trimming pared 5 bases from V and 3 bases from J, leaving 12 bases between. The CDR3 coding sequence is TGTGCCAGCAGCCCCGGTCATCGTACAGATACGCAGTATTTT. It codes for CASSPGHRTDTQYF.

The chain is built from TRBV6-5 and TRBJ2-5; D is unclear. Germline V CDR1 and CDR2: MNHEY, SVGAGI. Trimming removed 2 bases at V and 2 bases at J, with 6 bases between. CDR3 length: 13 residues. CDR3 protein: CASSYVAQETQYF. The DNA of the CDR3 is TGTGCCAGCAGTTACGTAGCTCAAGAGACCCAGTACTTC.